This T cell receptor beta chain was profiled in a study of CD8 T cells in Susac syndrome. J lost 4 bases, V lost 1 base, and 10 bases had no gene match. This CDR3 comprises 19 residues. CDR1 and CDR2 (germline): SGHDT, YYEEEE. With random hexamers, about 0.5 to 1 ug RNA was reverse transcribed. An immunoSEQ multiplex PCR amplified TCR beta CDR3 over 54 Vbeta and 13 Jbeta. TCRdb ran MiXCR on the immunoSEQ multiplex PCR reads and lists one entry per CDR3 protein. There are approximately 170,000 distinct CDR3 sequences in the sample; under 95% occur only once, and roughly 0.08% lies in the top ten. The chain recombines TRBV5-6 with TRBJ2-1; 14 nucleotides align to TRBD2. The receptor was derived from a human donor in good health. The sample consisted of CD4+ T cells from PBMCs. The CDR3 is CASSLTSERLAGGYNEQFF. CDR3 in DNA: TGTGCCAGCAGCTTGACTTCGGAGAGACTAGCGGGAGGGTACAATGAGCAGTTCTTC.